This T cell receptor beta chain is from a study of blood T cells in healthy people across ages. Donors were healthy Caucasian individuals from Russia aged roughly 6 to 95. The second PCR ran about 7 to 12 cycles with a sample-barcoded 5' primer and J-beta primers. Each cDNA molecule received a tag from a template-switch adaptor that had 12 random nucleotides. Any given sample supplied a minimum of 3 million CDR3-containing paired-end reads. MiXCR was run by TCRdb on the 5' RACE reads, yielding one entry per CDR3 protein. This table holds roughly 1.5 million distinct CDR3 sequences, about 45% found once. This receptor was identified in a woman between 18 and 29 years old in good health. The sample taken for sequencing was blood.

CDR3 nucleotides: TGTGCCAGCAGTTGGGGCGGGGACTACCGCTACAATGAGCAGTTCTTC. Encoded protein: CASSWGGDYRYNEQFF. This rearrangement joins TRBV28 to TRBJ2-1, with TRBD2 identical over 7 bases. The CDR3 contains 16 residues. J lost 3 bases, V lost 4 bases, and 9 bases had no gene match. Germline CDR1 is MDHEN and CDR2 is SYDVKM.